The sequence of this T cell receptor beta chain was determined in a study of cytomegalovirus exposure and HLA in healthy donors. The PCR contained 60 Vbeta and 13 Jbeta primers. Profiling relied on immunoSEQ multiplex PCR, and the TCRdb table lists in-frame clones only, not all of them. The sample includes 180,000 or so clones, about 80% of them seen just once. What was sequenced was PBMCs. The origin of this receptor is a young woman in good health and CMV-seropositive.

The CDR3 DNA sequence: TGTGCCAGCAGCTTGCAGACTGTAGGGGGCAATACTGAAGCTTTCTTT. Translation: CASSLQTVGGNTEAFF. This chain uses TRBV5-6 with TRBJ1-1; TRBD1 matches 7 bases. The CDR3 is made up of 16 amino acids. The germline CDR1 and CDR2 sequences are SGHDT and YYEEEE. The V gene end was trimmed by 1 base and the J gene end by 5 bases; junction bases not matched to a gene: 11.